This T cell receptor beta chain was identified during a study of PD-1 blockade in classical Hodgkin lymphoma. General study results and limits: The study reported lower baseline TCR diversity in newly diagnosed patients than in healthy donors.

Points on this clone: Its antigen is still unknown.

TCRdb keeps only in-frame clones here, not all; method: immunoSEQ multiplex PCR. The sample gives about 35,000 clones, approximately 69% of which show up once; roughly 13% is in the top ten. In germline, CDR1 is SGHKS, CDR2 YYEKEE (reference sequence). This CDR3 has 15 residues. Unmatched junction bases numbered 5, after V lost 5 bases and J lost 0 bases. Every patient was affected by relapse after autologous stem cell transplantation, while exposure to brentuximab vedotin was not uniform. The sample consisted of peripheral blood mononuclear cells (PBMCs), taken before the second cycle of nivolumab. This TCR was sampled from a human donor with classical Hodgkin lymphoma. The gene calls are TRBV5-5 and TRBJ1-1; 9 bases line up with TRBD1. The CDR3 here is CASSKTGGMNTEAFF. In DNA, the CDR3 is TGTGCCAGCAGTAAGACAGGGGGGATGAACACTGAAGCTTTCTTT.